A single sample is the source of the 27 T cell receptor beta chains below, sequenced in a study of PD-L1 blockade in urothelial cancer. Profiled with immunoSEQ multiplex PCR; TCRdb holds only in-frame clones, not every one. The data hold around 120,000 clones, with roughly 91% observed a single time. Indicated time point: peripheral blood 6 weeks after treatment start. The sample was PBMCs, taken around atezolizumab (anti-PD-L1) treatment. Receptor source: a man in his fifties or sixties with urothelial cancer.

The chain joins TRBV4-1 to TRBJ2-2; 9 bases fit TRBD1. The V and J ends lost 4 bases and 5 bases, in that order; junction bases with no gene match: 5. Germline CDR1 is MGHRA and CDR2 is YSYEKL. This CDR3 is 15 amino acids long. Here the CDR3 DNA reads TGCGCCAGCAGCCCCGGGACAGGGATGACCGGGGAGCTGTTTTTT. As protein: CASSPGTGMTGELFF.

The chain carries TRBV7-6 and TRBJ2-1; TRBD1 is a possible D gene (6 bases). Germline lookup yields CDR1 SGHVS and CDR2 FNYEAQ. V lost 5 bases and J 0 bases, leaving 17 bases between the germline ends. This CDR3 is 17 amino acids long. The CDR3 sequence is CASSEGWDTLSYNEQFF. The CDR3 DNA sequence: TGTGCCAGCAGCGAAGGGTGGGACACCCTCTCCTACAATGAGCAGTTCTTC.

The chain combines TRBV9 with TRBJ1-2; D is undetermined. The CDR3 has 14 amino acids. Germline V gene sequence: CDR1 SGDLS, CDR2 YYNGEE. Trimming pared 4 bases from V and 6 bases from J, leaving 16 bases between. The CDR3 region is CASSTSGESNGYTF. The CDR3 bases are TGTGCCAGCAGCACTTCGGGAGAATCTAATGGCTACACCTTC.

The chain uses TRBV4-1 and TRBJ1-3, with TRBD1 as a possible D gene (6 bases). CDR1 is MGHRA, CDR2 YSYEKL, per germline. The CDR3 runs to 17 residues. V lost 1 base and J lost 3, with 16 bases in between. The CDR3 here is CASSQAPQGTSGNTIYF. CDR3 coding DNA: TGCGCCAGCAGCCAAGCTCCACAGGGAACGAGTGGAAACACCATATATTTT.

V gene TRBV11-3 combines with J gene TRBJ2-1; TRBD2 matches 8 bases. Germline-derived CDR1 and CDR2 are SGHNT and YENEEA. Trimming removed 1 base from V and 7 bases from J; junction bases left unmatched: 3. The CDR3 sequence is 14 residues long. The CDR3 region has the DNA TGTGCCAGCAGCTTAGCGGGGGGGCGGAATGAGCAGTTCTTC. Translated: CASSLAGGRNEQFF.

The rearrangement joins TRBV5-4 to TRBJ2-3, with 13 bases that match TRBD2. CDR3 length: 18 residues. Trimming at V came to 0 bases and at J to 2 bases, leaving 6 bases not matched to a gene. The germline CDR1 and CDR2 sequences are SGHNT and YYREEE (reference sequence). CDR3 sequence reads: CASSLGGTSGVITDTQYF. The CDR3 DNA reads as TGTGCCAGCAGCTTGGGCGGGACTAGCGGGGTTATCACAGATACGCAGTATTTT.

DNA of the CDR3: TGTGCCAGCAGCTTTGTGGACAGGGCCAGCTCTGGAAACACCATATATTTT. Translation: CASSFVDRASSGNTIYF. V usage is TRBV7-9 and J usage is TRBJ1-3; the match to TRBD1 covers 8 bases. Germline V gene lookup returns CDR1 SEHNR and CDR2 FQNEAQ (reference sequence). The CDR3 totals 17 residues. V gave up 3 bases and J gave up 0 bases; unmatched junction bases: 7. Drawing the rest from reference TRBV7-9 and TRBJ1-3, the complete variable domain is DTGVSQNPRHKITKRGQNVTFRCDPISEHNRLYWYRQTLGQGPEFLTYFQNEAQLEKSRLLSDRFSAERPKGSFSTLEIQRTEQGDSAMYLCASSFVDRASSGNTIYFGEGSWLTVV.

The rearrangement links TRBV6-5 to TRBJ2-7, with D maybe TRBD2 (7 bases). The CDR3 is 12 amino acids. Trimming stripped 7 bases from V and 7 bases from J, with 14 bases between. Per the germline V gene, CDR1 is MNHEY and CDR2 is SVGAGI. This chain's CDR3 is CASTQQGGEQYF. The CDR3 coding sequence is TGTGCCAGCACCCAACAGGGAGGGGAGCAGTACTTC.

The genes are TRBV25-1 and TRBJ2-4, with a weak D call TRBD1 (7 bases). The CDR3 length is 18 residues. CDR1 is MGHDK, CDR2 SYGVNS, per germline. Trimming took 4 bases from V and 1 from J, leaving 20 bases between them. CDR3 region: CASSGGSGGRGAKNIQYF. The CDR3 coding sequence is TGTGCCAGCAGTGGCGGCTCAGGGGGGAGAGGGGCCAAAAACATTCAGTACTTC. Full variable domain (rest looked up from reference TRBV25-1 and TRBJ2-4): EADIYQTPRYLVIGTGKKITLECSQTMGHDKMYWYQQDPGMELHLIHYSYGVNSTEKGDLSSESTVSRIRTEHFPLTLESARPSHTSQYLCASSGGSGGRGAKNIQYFGAGTRLSVL.

The rearrangement uses TRBV27 and TRBJ1-5; D uncertain. V was pared by 1 base and J by 0 bases, with 13 bases between. Germline V gene lookup returns CDR1 MNHEY and CDR2 SMNVEV (reference sequence). The CDR3 contains 17 residues. The CDR3 protein is CASSLFYDSYSNQPQHF. The DNA of the CDR3 is TGTGCCAGCAGTTTATTTTATGATAGCTATAGCAATCAGCCCCAGCATTTT.

This clone came up a few times. V gene TRBV5-1 combines with J gene TRBJ1-3; D call uncertain. Per the germline V gene, CDR1 is SGHRS and CDR2 is YFSETQ. The V and J ends lost 4 bases and 4 bases respectively, with 6 bases between them. This CDR3 region has 12 residues. The CDR3 loop is CASSPRGNTIYF. In DNA form, the CDR3 reads TGCGCCAGCAGCCCCAGGGGAAACACCATATATTTT.

V gene TRBV6-1 combines with J gene TRBJ1-6, with D unclear. Trimming cost V 0 bases and J 4 bases, with 10 bases left between them. CDR1 is MNHNS, CDR2 SASEGT, per germline. The CDR3 contains 16 residues. The CDR3 nucleotides are TGTGCCAGCAGTGAAGCGCTAGGAGGATATAATTCACCCCTCCACTTT. Amino acid sequence: CASSEALGGYNSPLHF.

V gene TRBV5-1 combines with J gene TRBJ2-2; possibly TRBD2 for D (5 bases). The germline V and J ends were trimmed by 4 bases and 4 bases, with 14 bases remaining between them. Germline V gene lookup returns CDR1 SGHRS and CDR2 YFSETQ. The CDR3 loop spans 15 amino acids. In DNA form, the CDR3 reads TGCGCCAGCAGCATCGACCTAGCCGGCACCGGGGAGCTGTTTTTT. Amino acid sequence: CASSIDLAGTGELFF. Based on the CDR3 plus reference TRBV5-1 and TRBJ2-2, the full variable domain is KAGVTQTPRYLIKTRGQQVTLSCSPISGHRSVSWYQQTPGQGLQFLFEYFSETQRNKGNFPGRFSGRQFSNSRSEMNVSTLELGDSALYLCASSIDLAGTGELFFGEGSRLTVL.

The genes are TRBV5-1 and TRBJ1-3, with D unclear. CDR1 is SGHRS, CDR2 YFSETQ, per germline. V lost 4 bases, J lost 2 bases, and 10 bases lay in between. The CDR3 contains 14 residues. Here the CDR3 DNA reads TGCGCCAGCAGCCCCGGGAAGGCTGGAAACACCATATATTTT. Translation gives CASSPGKAGNTIYF.

The CDR3 loop is CASSQVWTSGHYEQYF. As DNA, the CDR3 is TGTGCCAGCAGCCAAGTTTGGACTAGCGGCCACTACGAGCAGTACTTC. The chain recombines TRBV14 with TRBJ2-7; 10 nucleotides match TRBD2. The CDR3 length is 16 residues. The germline CDR1 and CDR2 sequences are SGHDN and FVKESK. J was trimmed by 3 bases and V by 1 base; bases with no gene match: 6.

The chain employs TRBV11-2 and TRBJ2-5; D is uncertain. The V gene lost 3 bases and the J gene lost 1 base, with 6 bases spanning the gap. The CDR3 is 13 residues long. CDR1 and CDR2 from the germline V gene are SGHAT and FQNNGV. The DNA of the CDR3 is TGTGCCAGCAGCTTTTCTACCCAAGAGACCCAGTACTTC. This translates into CASSFSTQETQYF.

The rearrangement joins TRBV11-2 to TRBJ2-5, with D perhaps matching TRBD1 (6 bases). Trimming stripped 3 bases from V and 7 bases from J, with 12 bases between. CDR3 length equals 13 residues. CDR1 SGHAT and CDR2 FQNNGV come from the germline V gene. The CDR3 DNA reads TGTGCCAGCAGCTTCAGGGGATCCGTGACCCAGTACTTC. Protein: CASSFRGSVTQYF.

The chain is built from TRBV29-1 and TRBJ1-5, with 8 bases aligning to TRBD1. The CDR3 covers 15 residues. CDR1 is SQVTM, CDR2 ANQGSEA, per germline. V lost 5 bases to trimming and J lost 6 bases; unmatched junction nucleotides: 12. In DNA form, the CDR3 reads TGCAGCGTTCTCCCTACAGGGGGACGAGGTCAGCCCCAGCATTTT. Its translation: CSVLPTGGRGQPQHF.

The rearrangement joins TRBV14 to TRBJ2-2; 8 bases are shared with TRBD1. This CDR3 has 14 residues. CDR1 and CDR2 from the germline V gene are SGHDN and FVKESK. J lost 7 bases, V lost 4 bases, and 5 bases had no gene match. CDR3 sequence: CASSRTGLGGELFF. DNA of the CDR3: TGTGCCAGCAGCCGGACAGGGTTGGGCGGGGAGCTGTTTTTT.

J is TRBJ2-3 and V is TRBV7-3, with a weak D call TRBD1 (6 bases). From germline, CDR1 is SGHTA and CDR2 FQGTGA. Trimming removed 2 bases from V and 0 bases from J, with 15 bases in between. This CDR3 contains 17 residues. This CDR3 reads CASSLAPVGASTDTQYF. The CDR3 nucleotides are TGTGCCAGCAGCTTAGCCCCAGTGGGGGCTAGCACAGATACGCAGTATTTT.

The V and J genes are TRBV28 and TRBJ1-1; possibly TRBD1 for D (5 bases). With 2 bases removed from V and 4 bases from J, the gap between germline ends came to 11 bases. CDR1 is MDHEN and CDR2 is SYDVKM in the germline V gene. The CDR3 consists of 14 residues. This CDR3 reads CASSLIGGFTEAFF. The CDR3 coding sequence is TGTGCCAGCAGTTTAATCGGGGGTTTCACTGAAGCTTTCTTT.

The CDR3 sequence is CASRTGLSPAFEQYF. In nucleotides, the CDR3 is TGCGCCAGCAGGACAGGGCTATCCCCCGCTTTCGAGCAGTACTTC. The rearrangement joins TRBV5-1 to TRBJ2-7, with 7 bases that match TRBD1. This CDR3 has 15 residues. Unmatched junction bases numbered 14, after V lost 5 bases and J lost 6 bases. CDR1 and CDR2 (germline): SGHRS, YFSETQ.

Comments on this clone: The junction departs from germline at one end; a sequencing error may be responsible. This chain uses TRBV28 with TRBJ1-1; D remains unclear. Germline V lookup: CDR1 MDHEN, CDR2 SYDVKM. CDR3 length: 15 residues. CDR3 DNA sequence: TGTGCCATCAGTTTCTCTGATCGTCGCGGCACTGAAGCTTTCTTT. It yields the protein CAISFSDRRGTEAFF. Full variable domain (rest looked up from reference TRBV28 and TRBJ1-1): DVKVTQSSRYLVKRTGEKVFLECVQDMDHENMFWYRQDPGLGLRLIYFSYDVKMKEKGDIPEGYSVSREKKERFSLILESASTNQTSMYLCAISFSDRRGTEAFFGQGTRLTVV.

The V and J genes are TRBV18 and TRBJ1-1; no firm D call. Germline values: CDR1 KGHSH, CDR2 LQKENI. This CDR3 contains 15 residues. V lost 2 bases, J lost 4 bases, and 14 bases lay in between. The CDR3 coding sequence is TGTGCCAGCTCACCAAGAGAGGGAGAGGTCACTGAAGCTTTCTTT. Protein: CASSPREGEVTEAFF.

The sample holds one count of this clone. This chain connects TRBV6-5 to TRBJ2-7; D perhaps matches TRBD2 (6 bases). Trimming removed 2 bases from V and 3 bases from J, with 11 bases in between. This CDR3 is 14 amino acids long. The germline V gene encodes CDR1 MNHEY and CDR2 SVGAGI. The CDR3 nucleotides are TGTGCCAGCAGTTACATTCGGCGGGACTACGAGCAGTACTTC. Protein product: CASSYIRRDYEQYF.

The chain links TRBV2 to TRBJ2-5, with 10 bases identical to TRBD2. This CDR3 comprises 14 residues. The germline V gene has CDR1 SNHLY and CDR2 FYNNEI. With 6 bases clipped from V and 1 base from J, the junction kept 2 bases outside the gene matches. The CDR3 bases are TGTGCCAGCAGCAGGACTAGCGGCCAAGAGACCCAGTACTTC. This encodes CASSRTSGQETQYF.

This chain connects TRBV18 to TRBJ1-1; D is unclear. This CDR3 has 14 amino acids. Germline loops: CDR1 KGHSH, CDR2 LQKENI. Between the trimmed V and J ends, which lost 3 bases and 0 bases, there was a span of 8 bases. The CDR3 DNA reads as TGTGCCAGCTCACCTAAGCCTATGAACACTGAAGCTTTCTTT. Translation gives CASSPKPMNTEAFF.